These 5 T cell receptor beta chains originate from one sample sequenced in a study of blood T cell repertoires in COVID-19. Profiling relied on immunoSEQ multiplex PCR, and the TCRdb table lists in-frame clones only, not all of them. The table shows about 29,000 clones, with 85% to 90% occurring only once. Sequencing was carried out using peripheral blood. These receptors originate from a man at least 80 years old with acute or convalescent COVID-19.

In this sample, this clone turned up once. The chain uses TRBV4-1 and TRBJ2-2; TRBD2 aligns across 12 bases. The CDR3 has 16 amino acids. V gave up 3 bases and J gave up 5 bases; unmatched junction bases: 4. CDR1 is MGHRA, CDR2 YSYEKL, per germline. In DNA form, the CDR3 reads TGCGCCAGCAGCCACCCTAGCGGGGGGGGTACCGGGGAGCTGTTTTTT. Amino acids: CASSHPSGGGTGELFF.

The rearrangement joins TRBV3-1 (or the pseudogene TRBV3-2) to TRBJ1-3; weak D call: TRBD1 (6 bases). The germline V gene encodes CDR1 LGHDT and CDR2 YNNKEL (reference sequence). This CDR3 is 14 amino acids long. V was cut by 4 bases and J by 6 bases, with 13 bases left in between. The CDR3 nucleotides are TGTGCCAGCAGCCCTCGAACAGGGCTAAACACCATATATTTT. This gives the protein CASSPRTGLNTIYF.

The chain couples TRBV5-6 to TRBJ1-2; 9 bases are shared with TRBD1. Trimming took 4 bases from V and 8 from J; bases not matched to a gene: 12. The germline CDR1 and CDR2 sequences are SGHDT and YYEEEE. This CDR3 has 15 residues. CDR3 bases: TGTGCCAGCAGCACCGGGACAGGGAGTATGGGGGGCTACACCTTC. Translated, it gives CASSTGTGSMGGYTF.

The rearrangement links TRBV19 to TRBJ2-5; D possibly corresponds to TRBD2 (5 bases). The CDR3 has 17 amino acids. Trimming took 5 bases from V and 7 from J, leaving 26 bases between them. Germline CDR1 and CDR2: LNHDA and SQIVND (reference sequence). The CDR3 reads CASSWGRLANPTGTQYF. CDR3 DNA: TGTGCCAGTAGTTGGGGTCGGCTAGCCAATCCTACGGGGACCCAGTACTTC.

This chain connects TRBV5-4 to TRBJ1-3; possible D gene TRBD1, 6 bases. V lost 4 bases and J 4 bases, leaving 15 bases between the germline ends. The CDR3 consists of 15 residues. Germline V gene sequence: CDR1 SGHNT, CDR2 YYREEE (reference sequence). Written as DNA, the CDR3 is TGTGCCAGCAGCAACCTCCCAGGGGAAGGAAACACCATATATTTT. It translates to CASSNLPGEGNTIYF.